This record looks at one T cell receptor (beta chain) sequence and its context. The antigen it binds to is not known. Per-nucleotide qualities are absent, and no much larger clonotype sits a single base away. Other DNA variants within this sample encode the same CDR3. The data were obtained in a study of cytomegalovirus exposure and HLA in healthy donors (dated by TCRdb to 2016 to 2017). Regarding the research as a whole: In an earlier analysis of 550 to 750 of the donors, 276 Gb of sequence data and just under 120 million unique TCR beta sequences from 150 million to 200 million T cells were reported. Roughly 300 gigabases of sequencing data and 80 million or so unique TCR sequences were included in an early release covering 500 to 750 HLA-typed donors. Among the 398 genotyped donors, under 90% belonged to the genetic ancestry cluster associated with self-reported Caucasian donors. The study aimed to test whether cataloging public T cell receptors could reveal signatures of past pathogen exposure. The study used immunosequencing to profile the T cell repertoires of under 700 subjects and linked those repertoires to cytomegalovirus serostatus. In addition to the first cohort of about 650 subjects, a separate validation cohort of 120 different subjects was used. The study combined high-throughput TCR immunosequencing, statistical association of individual TCRs with disease status, and machine learning to predict cytomegalovirus infection status. A later analysis re-analyzed previously published TCR beta repertoires from approximately 700 donors and added high-resolution HLA genotyping to study TCR occurrence patterns. Rather than using new phenotypic data, the later analysis identified candidate immune exposures from TCR beta sequences and from how often those sequences occurred across donors. To decide whether each TCR beta V gene segment behaved as functional or pseudogenic, an earlier analysis of some 600 of the donors relied on high-throughput TCR beta sequencing. Donor age, sex, ethnicity and CMV serostatus were compiled together with the repertoire data. A later genetic analysis used genome-wide SNP genotypes for about 65% of the 666 donors, treating that subset as a discovery cohort. All discovery cohort repertoires had been generated using a single sequencing platform. Class I and class II HLA loci were covered by the typing at four-digit resolution. Typing coverage differed by locus: A, B, C, DRB1 and DQB1 were typed in roughly 620-630 donors, DQA1 in 500 to 550, DPA1 in some 570, and DPB1 in 400 to 480. Because of strong linkage in the cohort, roughly five DR-DQ haplotypes were treated as single units for association and clustering. On average, roughly 200,000 unique TCR beta nucleotide sequences were sequenced per donor among 398 genotyped donors of the cohort, with 15% to 20% of those sequences being non-productive.

The investigation overall reported the following: A later analysis found that most CMV-associated TCR beta chains appeared HLA-restricted, with HLA associations seemingly driven largely by CMV exposure. In a later genetic analysis, a missense DCLRE1C variant was associated with V-gene and J-gene trimming of TCR beta chains, and the association was replicated in an independent cohort. A later analysis reported that several top co-occurrence clusters appeared linked to parvovirus B19, influenza, CMV and Epstein-Barr virus. Compared with equally common non-associated chains, HLA-associated TCR beta chains in a later analysis were more clonally expanded and had lower generation probabilities. Immune exposure information for the cohort was limited to CMV serostatus. Linkage disequilibrium might explain the correlated functional status among segregating V segments, but an unknown experimental factor could not be ruled out. In an earlier analysis of more than 450 of the donors, most TCR beta V segments were observed in productive rearrangements about 87% or about 30% of the time, broadly matching IMGT annotations. A later genetic analysis reported fewer N-insertions in productive TCRs among donors in an Asian-associated ancestry cluster than the roughly 700-donor mean. When HLA alleles, especially DR and DQ, strongly co-occurred, TCR associations were difficult to assign to individual alleles. In this cohort, only TCR beta chains were sequenced, and detectable features were limited by the absence of alpha or paired-chain data. In vitro tests confirmed that a few of the cytomegalovirus-associated TCR beta chains recognize cytomegalovirus antigens. A later analysis associated about 17,000 TCR beta sequences with specific HLA alleles at a false discovery rate of 0.05. Most TCR sequences were observed very rarely across donors, whereas some public TCRs were present in many individuals. A group of highly shared sequence variants was considered likely to be a technical artifact of the sequencing pipeline. The earlier analysis of 450 to 700 of the donors excluded fewer than 20 rarely observed V segments, including chromosome 9 orphons, because counts were too low. Presence/absence analyses assumed roughly uniform sequencing depth across donors, an assumption that may not hold. A further reported finding was that TCR beta sequences accurately predicted the HLA-A and HLA-B alleles for most subjects in the first cohort. Because HLA typing was missing for some donors at each locus, association tests included only the typed subset. The authors suggested that the approach could potentially be extended to other disease states and immunological phenotypes. In a later analysis, TCR association rates were found to vary across HLA loci, with the most associated TCRs seen for DRB1 alleles and the fewest for HLA-C alleles. The classifier was reported to diagnose cytomegalovirus status with high specificity and sensitivity in both the original cohort and the validation cohort. A total of 150 or so TCR beta chains were listed by the study as associated with cytomegalovirus.

The cohort was made up of under 800 healthy bone marrow donors. All cohort members were sampled while nominally healthy, although unrecorded immune exposures were likely present. The donor was CMV seronegative and belonged to the group of around 350 seronegative cohort members. Each donor provided a peripheral blood sample, and peripheral blood mononuclear cells were used for TCR beta sequencing. The Qiagen DNeasy Blood Extraction Kit was used to extract genomic DNA from the blood cell samples. The library came from the immunoSEQ multiplex PCR assay. The multiplex PCR relied on a mix of 60 forward primers for TCR Vbeta segments and 13 reverse primers for TCR Jbeta segments. The CDR3 region of rearranged TCR beta genes was amplified from genomic DNA with a multiplex PCR assay. The amplified TCR beta libraries were sequenced on the Illumina HiSeq System as 87-base-pair reads. The authors' pipeline ran thus. A later analysis counted tens of millions of unique TCR beta chains across the 550 to 800 repertoires, and roughly 11 million of these chains were shared by at least two donors. A nearest-neighbor algorithm error-corrected the raw reads and collapsed the reads into unique sequences, merging closely related sequences to remove PCR and sequencing errors. V, D and J gene segments were assigned by aligning CDR3 sequences to IMGT reference sequences. For a sequence to be retained, a match of at least six nucleotides to both a V gene segment and a J gene segment was required. Rearrangements were called productive when the CDR3 lacked stop codons and stayed in frame with V and J; all others were non-productive. Following IMGT convention, CDR3 was defined as the stretch from the second conserved V-encoded cysteine to the conserved J-encoded phenylalanine. The earlier analysis of about 570 of the donors excluded any sequence lacking an unambiguous match to a single V gene segment. An earlier analysis of a few hundred of the donors called V segments functional above 56.7% productive rearrangements and segregating when the between-donor standard deviation exceeded 5%. A statistical classification framework was developed to diagnose cytomegalovirus status using the catalog of TCR beta chain sequences. In a later analysis, V and J genes were assigned by comparing TCR nucleotide sequences against IMGT/GENE-DB human TR gene sequences. The TCRdist pipeline was used in a later analysis to assign CDR3 sequences and most-parsimonious VDJ recombination scenarios. In a later analysis, each TCR beta chain was defined by its CDR3 amino acid sequence together with its V-gene family, and reads without a unique V-gene family were excluded. In a later analysis, around 600 highly shared, low-generation-probability nucleotide sequences were removed to address suspected cross-contamination and a sequencing artifact. For each public chain, a later analysis derived a clonal expansion index from normalized ranks of inferred template counts within each repertoire. In a later analysis, generation probabilities were computed with a VDJ recombination model fitted to out-of-frame rearrangements, and the resulting probabilities were checked against IGoR. In a later analysis, TCR-TCR, TCR-HLA and TCR-CMV co-occurrence was scored with hypergeometric tests, and a repertoire-size bias correction was applied to TCR pairs. To estimate false discovery rates, a later analysis permuted the HLA or CMV assignments 20 times. A later analysis grouped co-occurring TCRs with DBSCAN, adding TCRdist sequence similarity when clustering within HLA-allele-positive subsets. For co-occurrence clustering, repertoires with fewer than 30,000 or more than 120,000 public chains were excluded, along with a handful of repertoires with anomalous nucleotide sharing. Not all clones reach the TCRdb copy of this immuneACCESS table, which keeps in-frame sequences only. Checked studies attribute under half of the gap to unresolved V genes and leave the rest unexplained. V and J calls and clone size come straight from that table; D and trimming were deduced from the DNA. The sample table records about 140,000 clones; approximately 71% of these occur just once. Around 2% of the sample belongs to the ten largest clones.

The TCR was taken from a young man in good health and CMV-seronegative. Sequencing input: PBMCs.

The sequence in DNA is TGTGCCAGCAGCTTGTCGGGGGTACAAGAGACCCAGTACTTC. This yields the protein CASSLSGVQETQYF. The chain couples TRBV5-6 to TRBJ2-5; tentative D gene TRBD2, with 6 bases matching. The CDR1 and CDR2 encoded by the germline V gene are SGHDT and YYEEEE. The cysteine opens and the phenylalanine closes a CDR3 of 14 amino acids. CDR3 DNA only is kept here, 42 bases in frame from base 1. Trimming at the junction amounts to 1 base on V and 2 bases on J, and the germline ends lie 9 bases apart.